These T cell receptor beta chains were read from a single sample in a study of T cell responses to AZD1222 COVID-19 vaccine. Clones were read by immunoSEQ multiplex PCR, and TCRdb kept only the in-frame ones, dropping some. Among approximately 150,000 clones listed, about 91% were seen once. Specimen: peripheral blood, collected on day 0 of AZD1222 vaccination. These receptors originate from an adult in good health. CDR3s include the opening cysteine and the closing phenylalanine or tryptophan. The D gene is left open where the match is weak. The size of a clone is reported for some rows only, either as once, few or many, or as a class for expanded clones.

TRBV5-1	TRBD2	TRBJ2-7	NA	CASSFTPGGSYEQYF	TGCGCCAGCAGCTTTACTCCGGGGGGCTCCTACGAGCAGTACTTC
TRBV7-9	TRBD2	TRBJ2-1	NA	CASSLQTSLTFVHEQFF	TGTGCCAGCAGCCTCCAGACTAGCCTTACTTTCGTCCATGAGCAGTTCTTC
TRBV2	TRBD2	TRBJ2-3	NA	CAGGLVAYTQYF	TGTGCCGGCGGACTAGTGGCGTATACGCAGTATTTT
TRBV4-1	TRBD1	TRBJ1-2	NA	CASSTPGTGYGYTF	TGCGCCAGCAGTACTCCCGGGACAGGGTATGGCTACACCTTC
TRBV2	NA	TRBJ2-7	NA	CASSEPPLWQGGLEQYF	TGTGCCAGCAGTGAACCCCCCCTGTGGCAGGGAGGTCTCGAGCAGTACTTC
TRBV5-1	TRBD1	TRBJ2-7	NA	CASSLGAGTEYEQYF	TGCGCCAGCAGCTTGGGGGCCGGGACAGAGTACGAGCAGTACTTC
TRBV4-1	NA	TRBJ2-2	NA	CASSQDLGAETTFRSGELFF	TGCGCCAGCAGCCAAGACCTCGGGGCCGAGACTACGTTTAGGAGCGGGGAGCTGTTTTTT
TRBV14	NA	TRBJ2-7	NA	CASSQGVKPAPDIYEQYF	TGTGCCAGCAGCCAAGGGGTGAAACCGGCCCCTGACATTTACGAGCAGTACTTC
TRBV11-2	NA	TRBJ2-1	NA	CASSPSGPYNEQFF	TGTGCCAGCAGCCCAAGCGGGCCCTACAATGAGCAGTTCTTC
TRBV18	NA	TRBJ2-7	NA	CASSSSYEQYF	TGTGCCAGCTCGAGCTCCTACGAGCAGTACTTC
TRBV5-4	TRBD2	TRBJ2-3	NA	CAVAGGPDTQYF	TGTGCCGTAGCGGGAGGGCCGGATACGCAGTATTTT
TRBV19	NA	TRBJ2-7	NA	CASSKLLASDSYEQYF	TGTGCCAGTAGTAAACTCCTCGCTAGCGACTCCTACGAGCAGTACTTC
TRBV3-1/TRBV3-2	NA	TRBJ1-4	NA	CASGDNEKLFF	TGTGCCAGCGGTGATAATGAAAAACTGTTTTTT
TRBV27	TRBD1	TRBJ1-2	NA	CASGWGQGDYGYTF	TGTGCCAGCGGCTGGGGACAGGGTGACTATGGCTACACCTTC
TRBV5-5	NA	TRBJ1-5	NA	CASSLELYQPQHF	TGTGCCAGCAGCTTGGAATTATATCAGCCCCAGCATTTT
TRBV7-9	TRBD2	TRBJ2-3	NA	CASGRQETGGPSTDTQYF	TGTGCCAGCGGACGGCAGGAAACGGGAGGGCCTAGCACAGATACGCAGTATTTT
TRBV19	TRBD2	TRBJ2-2	few	CASSPSGRAWELFF	TGTGCCAGTAGTCCTAGCGGGAGGGCCTGGGAGCTGTTTTTT
TRBV7-9	NA	TRBJ2-2	once	CASPSPPPGDTGELFF	TGTGCCAGCCCGAGCCCCCCGCCGGGGGACACCGGGGAGCTGTTTTTT
TRBV28	TRBD1	TRBJ1-2	NA	CASSTSGGAGYGYTF	TGTGCCAGCAGTACCTCAGGGGGCGCGGGCTATGGCTACACCTTC
TRBV7-6	NA	TRBJ2-7	NA	CASTVGQGIYEQYF	TGTGCCAGCACCGTGGGGCAGGGTATCTACGAGCAGTACTTC
TRBV21-1	NA	TRBJ2-5	NA	CASSPRTGMGTQETQYF	TGTGCCAGCAGCCCTCGGACAGGGATGGGGACCCAAGAGACCCAGTACTTC
TRBV7-9	NA	TRBJ2-1	few	CASSYLQHGSYNEQFF	TGTGCCAGCAGTTACCTCCAGCACGGCTCCTACAATGAGCAGTTCTTC
TRBV5-1	NA	TRBJ2-3	NA	CASSPQGNADTQYF	TGCGCCAGCAGCCCCCAGGGTAATGCAGATACGCAGTATTTT
TRBV10-3	NA	TRBJ1-2	NA	CAISESGRDGYGYTF	TGTGCCATCAGTGAGTCGGGCAGGGACGGCTATGGCTACACCTTC
TRBV5-1	TRBD1	TRBJ1-1	NA	CASSLEGTGGVMNTEAFF	TGCGCCAGCAGCTTGGAGGGGACAGGGGGAGTCATGAACACTGAAGCTTTCTTT
TRBV5-1	NA	TRBJ1-5	NA	CASSLDTGNQPQHF	TGCGCCAGCAGCTTGGATACTGGCAATCAGCCCCAGCATTTT
TRBV9	NA	TRBJ2-7	NA	CASSGDSGAYEQYF	TGTGCCAGCAGCGGGGATAGCGGAGCCTACGAGCAGTACTTC
TRBV30	NA	TRBJ1-2	NA	CACVEHRPYGYTF	TGTGCCTGTGTGGAGCACAGGCCCTATGGCTACACCTTC
TRBV7-2	NA	TRBJ1-5	NA	CASSSADVQPQHF	TGTGCCAGCAGCTCCGCAGACGTTCAGCCCCAGCATTTT